The entry below describes one T cell receptor (beta chain). This sample was included in a study of T cell responses to AZD1222 COVID-19 vaccine. The length of the CDR3 is 14 residues. V was cut by 2 bases and J by 0 bases, with 6 bases left in between. From germline, CDR1 is SGDLS and CDR2 YYNGEE. The table came from immunoSEQ multiplex PCR; TCRdb's copy has only in-frame clones and leaves some out. The sample carries some 22,000 clones, around 82% recorded once. The source material was peripheral blood, sampled on day 0 of AZD1222 vaccination. The chain recombines TRBV9 with TRBJ1-3; D is ambiguous. The receptor comes from an adult in good health. CDR3 region: CASSVRVSGNTIYF. CDR3 in DNA: TGTGCCAGCAGCGTGCGAGTCTCTGGAAACACCATATATTTT.